Listed here are 26 T cell receptor beta chains from one sample, sequenced in a study of a mutant IDH1 vaccine in newly diagnosed glioma. Sample time point: week 23, last vaccination. Each vaccine dose was 300 ug of mutant IDH1 20-mer peptide, with topical imiquimod. Clones were sequenced by immunoSEQ multiplex PCR, and TCRdb holds only the in-frame ones, with some missing. The sample records about 64,000 clones, 70% to 90% being singletons. Their recognized antigens are unknown. The input for sequencing was PBMCs, taken from a glioma patient whose treatment included an IDH1 peptide vaccine. These receptors all stem from a man younger than 45 with glioma.

The chain couples TRBV16 to TRBJ2-7; the D is unclear. V lost 0 bases and J lost 2, with 8 bases in between. This CDR3 comprises 14 residues. The germline gives CDR1 KGHSY, CDR2 FQNENV. The CDR3 region is CASSQSDRAYEQYF. The CDR3 DNA sequence: TGTGCCAGCAGCCAATCGGACCGAGCCTACGAGCAGTACTTC.

For this clone: The identical CDR3 is also encoded by other nucleotide sequences in the sample. This chain connects TRBV27 to TRBJ1-2; TRBD1 agrees at 7 bases. Trimming took 6 bases from V and 5 from J; bases not matched to a gene: 6. Germline V lookup: CDR1 MNHEY, CDR2 SMNVEV (reference sequence). The CDR3 loop spans 13 amino acids. The CDR3 protein is CASSPGQWYGYTF. The CDR3 nucleotides read TGTGCCAGCAGCCCGGGACAGTGGTATGGCTACACCTTC.

V gene TRBV5-4 combines with J gene TRBJ1-2; D remains unclear. This CDR3 is 14 amino acids long. Trimming removed 4 bases at V and 1 base at J, with 11 bases between. The germline CDR1 and CDR2 sequences are SGHNT and YYREEE (reference sequence). CDR3 amino acids: CASSRPTGNYGYTF. DNA of the CDR3: TGTGCCAGCAGCCGGCCGACTGGTAACTATGGCTACACCTTC.

V gene TRBV2 combines with J gene TRBJ1-5; perhaps TRBD1 as D (6 bases). The V end was cut by 4 bases, the J end by 6 bases, with 10 bases between. The CDR3 has 13 residues. In germline, CDR1 is SNHLY, CDR2 FYNNEI. CDR3 protein: CASSGQEGQPQHF. CDR3 DNA: TGTGCCAGCAGTGGACAGGAAGGTCAGCCCCAGCATTTT. The full variable domain, rest sourced from reference TRBV2 and TRBJ1-5, is EPEVTQTPSHQVTQMGQEVILRCVPISNHLYFYWYRQILGQKVEFLVSFYNNEISEKSEIFDDQFSVERPDGSNFTLKIRSTKLEDSAMYFCASSGQEGQPQHFGDGTRLSIL.

On this clone: At one end the junction does not follow the germline gene, possibly because of a read error. The chain has TRBV6-1 and TRBJ1-6; possibly TRBD1 for D (5 bases). The CDR3 is 15 amino acids. The germline gives CDR1 MNHNS, CDR2 SASEGT. The CDR3 sequence is CASSEGVEGNSPLHF. The DNA for the CDR3 is TGTGCCAGCAGCGAAGGCGTCGAGGGGAATTCACCCCTCCACTTT.

The V gene is TRBV7-8, the J gene TRBJ2-7; TRBD2 is a possible D gene (5 bases). Germline V gene lookup returns CDR1 SGHVS and CDR2 FQNEAQ. The V end was cut by 1 base, the J end by 1 base, with 5 bases between. The CDR3 spans 13 residues. CDR3 region: CASSLERSYEQYF. CDR3 coding DNA: TGTGCCAGCAGCTTAGAGCGGTCCTACGAGCAGTACTTC.

The chain joins TRBV10-3 to TRBJ2-2; 13 bases match TRBD2. This CDR3 has 17 amino acids. V lost 0 bases, J lost 4 bases, and 2 bases stayed unmatched. CDR1 and CDR2 from the germline V gene are ENHRY and SYGVKD. The CDR3, as DNA: TGTGCCATCAGTGAGTCAGGACTAGCGGGGGCCACCGGGGAGCTGTTTTTT. Protein: CAISESGLAGATGELFF.

The chain joins TRBV6-5 to TRBJ1-1; 7 bases agree with TRBD1. V was pared by 5 bases and J by 1 base, with 4 bases of the junction left unmatched. The length of the CDR3 is 14 residues. From germline, CDR1 is MNHEY and CDR2 SVGAGI. The CDR3 sequence: CASSRDRKNTEAFF. Written as DNA, the CDR3 is TGTGCCAGCAGTAGGGACAGAAAGAACACTGAAGCTTTCTTT.

The chain combines TRBV11-3 with TRBJ2-2; D unresolved. CDR1 is SGHNT, CDR2 YENEEA, per germline. CDR3 size: 15 residues. Trimming pared 5 bases from V and 3 bases from J, leaving 13 bases between. CDR3 residues: CASSTSDGDTGELFF. In DNA form, the CDR3 reads TGTGCCAGCAGCACGAGTGACGGCGACACCGGGGAGCTGTTTTTT.

This clone was detected a few times. The chain couples TRBV7-9 to TRBJ1-1; D uncertain. V was shortened by 2 bases and J by 3 bases, with 4 bases between the two germline ends. CDR1 and CDR2 from the germline V gene are SEHNR and FQNEAQ (reference sequence). This CDR3 has 12 residues. In nucleotides, the CDR3 is TGTGCCAGCAGCTTAATGGACACTGAAGCTTTCTTT. As protein: CASSLMDTEAFF. The variable domain in full, completed from reference TRBV7-9 and TRBJ1-1, reads DTGVSQNPRHKITKRGQNVTFRCDPISEHNRLYWYRQTLGQGPEFLTYFQNEAQLEKSRLLSDRFSAERPKGSFSTLEIQRTEQGDSAMYLCASSLMDTEAFFGQGTRLTVV.

The chain is built from TRBV18 and TRBJ2-1; D is ambiguous. CDR3 length: 16 residues. The germline gives CDR1 KGHSH, CDR2 LQKENI. Trimming shortened V by 6 bases and J by 1 base, and 16 bases separated the two germline ends. Written as DNA, the CDR3 is TGTGCCAGCTCCTCCTACGGGCCGTCGTCCTACAATGAGCAGTTCTTC. This sequence encodes CASSSYGPSSYNEQFF.

The J gene is TRBJ1-6, the V gene TRBV27; D remains unclear. CDR1 is MNHEY and CDR2 is SMNVEV in the germline V gene (reference sequence). The CDR3 spans 15 residues. Trimming stripped 2 bases from V and 10 bases from J, with 15 bases between. The CDR3 loop reads CASSLSDPTRSPLHF. The CDR3 DNA reads TGTGCCAGCAGTTTAAGTGACCCCACCAGGTCACCCCTCCACTTT.

The chain employs TRBV7-9 and TRBJ1-1, with unresolved D. The CDR3 has 12 amino acids. V was clipped by 5 bases and J by 3 bases, with 7 bases between them. Germline loops: CDR1 SEHNR, CDR2 FQNEAQ (reference sequence). For the CDR3, the DNA is TGTGCCAGCAGCCCCGCGGACACTGAAGCTTTCTTT. This codes for CASSPADTEAFF.

V is TRBV6-1 and J is TRBJ1-1; 7 nucleotides agree with TRBD1. Germline CDR1 reads MNHNS; CDR2 reads SASEGT. The CDR3 is made up of 14 amino acids. V lost 5 bases, J lost 5 bases, and 8 bases stayed unmatched. As DNA, the CDR3 is TGTGCCAGCAGTAAACAGGGGCTTTGGACTGAAGCTTTCTTT. It yields the protein CASSKQGLWTEAFF.

This chain uses TRBV18 with TRBJ2-1; maybe TRBD2 (5 bases). Trimming pared 6 bases from V and 0 bases from J, leaving 9 bases between. The CDR3 covers 14 residues. CDR1 KGHSH and CDR2 LQKENI come from the germline V gene. The CDR3 nucleotides read TGTGCCAGCTCGTCCCGGGACTCCTACAATGAGCAGTTCTTC. Protein: CASSSRDSYNEQFF.

This chain links TRBV6-6 with TRBJ2-3, with TRBD1 matching over 9 bases. The CDR3 covers 15 residues. CDR1 MNHNY and CDR2 SVGAGI come from the germline V gene (reference sequence). The junction had 8 bases not matched to a gene; V was cut back by 7 bases and J by 3 bases. Here the CDR3 reads CASTFPGQGTDTQYF. The DNA of the CDR3 is TGTGCCAGCACCTTTCCGGGACAGGGAACAGATACGCAGTATTTT.

This sequence joins TRBV5-1 and TRBJ2-5; D not certain. Per germline, CDR1 SGHRS and CDR2 YFSETQ. This CDR3 is 14 amino acids long. V lost 0 bases, J lost 1 base, and 7 bases lay in between. CDR3 DNA sequence: TGCGCCAGCAGCTTGGGACGGCTCCAAGAGACCCAGTACTTC. Translating gives CASSLGRLQETQYF.

The rearrangement uses TRBV6-5 and TRBJ2-7, with D possibly matching TRBD2 (5 bases). Trimming left V 4 bases short and J 1 base short, with 11 bases between. The germline V gene encodes CDR1 MNHEY and CDR2 SVGAGI. This CDR3 spans 14 amino acids. The chain's CDR3 is CASSLGEDSYEQYF. CDR3 bases: TGTGCCAGCAGTTTGGGAGAGGATTCCTACGAGCAGTACTTC.

CDR3 protein: CASSLEFGAVNEQFF. CDR3 in DNA: TGCGCCAGCAGCTTGGAGTTCGGAGCGGTCAATGAGCAGTTCTTC. V usage is TRBV5-1 and J usage is TRBJ2-1, with a possible D match to TRBD2 (5 bases). Germline CDR1 and CDR2: SGHRS and YFSETQ. V lost 0 bases to trimming and J lost 6 bases, with 13 bases between them. This CDR3 region has 15 residues.

This clone was seen a handful of times. The CDR3 sequence is CASRRSPNTGELFF. The CDR3 DNA reads as TGTGCCAGTCGTCGGTCCCCCAACACCGGGGAGCTGTTTTTT. The chain uses TRBV6-1 and TRBJ2-2, with D uncertain. This CDR3 is built from 14 residues. CDR1 and CDR2 (germline): MNHNS, SASEGT. The V gene lost 9 bases and the J gene lost 2 bases, with 13 bases spanning the gap.

The chain employs TRBV21-1 and TRBJ2-5; TRBD2, the D gene given by the table, was not confirmed from the DNA. TRBV21-1 is a documented pseudogene. The CDR3 loop spans 15 amino acids. DNA for the CDR3: TGTGCCAGCAGCTCCTGTGGGAGGAGACAAGAGACCCAGTACTTC. Residues: CASSSCGRRQETQYF.

V and J are TRBV19 and TRBJ1-2, with 9 bases lining up with TRBD1. V gave up 7 bases and J gave up 1 base; unmatched junction bases: 7. CDR1 is LNHDA, CDR2 SQIVND, per germline (reference sequence). This CDR3 has 15 amino acids. The CDR3 bases are TGTGCCAGTACTCCAGGGACAGGGATTAACTATGGCTACACCTTC. Amino acids: CASTPGTGINYGYTF.

The genes are TRBV28 and TRBJ2-7, with a possible D match to TRBD1 (6 bases). V lost 6 bases, J lost 0 bases, and 12 bases lay in between. Germline V lookup: CDR1 MDHEN, CDR2 SYDVKM. The CDR3 is 14 amino acids. The CDR3 sequence is CASSRTAGSYEQYF. DNA for the CDR3: TGTGCCAGCAGCCGGACAGCCGGCTCCTACGAGCAGTACTTC.

Only one count was recorded for this clone. The V call is TRBV27, the J call TRBJ2-5, with D perhaps TRBD1 (5 bases). The CDR3 is 15 amino acids. Trimming removed 6 bases from V and 0 bases from J, with 14 bases in between. Germline V gene sequence: CDR1 MNHEY, CDR2 SMNVEV (reference sequence). CDR3 loop: CASSLGQRYQETQYF. DNA for the CDR3: TGTGCCAGCAGCCTGGGGCAACGGTACCAAGAGACCCAGTACTTC.

The chain combines TRBV27 with TRBJ1-6; TRBD1 is a possible D gene (5 bases). The V and J ends lost 7 bases and 8 bases respectively, with 12 bases between them. Germline V gene lookup returns CDR1 MNHEY and CDR2 SMNVEV (reference sequence). CDR3 length equals 13 residues. The CDR3 is CASTDSNHSPLHF. As DNA, the CDR3 is TGTGCCAGCACTGACAGTAACCATTCACCCCTCCACTTT.

This CDR3 reads CASSSRLLTRREADTQYF. The CDR3 coding sequence is TGTGCCAGCAGCTCCCGACTACTCACTAGAAGAGAAGCAGATACGCAGTATTTT. The genes are TRBV7-8 and TRBJ2-3, with a weak D call TRBD2 (5 bases). Germline-derived CDR1 and CDR2 are SGHVS and FQNEAQ. The CDR3 runs 18 residues. V gave up 4 bases and J gave up 4 bases, with 24 bases separating them. Full variable domain (outside the CDR3, taken from reference TRBV7-8 and TRBJ2-3): GAGVSQSPRYKVAKRGQDVALRCDPISGHVSLFWYQQALGQGPEFLTYFQNEAQLDKSGLPSDRFFAERPEGSVSTLKIQRTQQEDSAVYLCASSSRLLTRREADTQYFGPGTRLTVL.